This T cell receptor beta chain was recorded in a study of blood T cell repertoires in COVID-19. Study background: Samples representing acute and convalescent COVID-19 were sourced from the United States, Italy and Spain.

Under the authors' procedure: Amplification with reference gene primers provided the estimates of nucleated cell counts. Profiled with immunoSEQ multiplex PCR; TCRdb holds only in-frame clones, not every one. The DNA was the basis for D and trimming; V, J and clone size are from that table. The data contain about 140,000 clones, roughly 85% of them singletons. V lost 3 bases to trimming and J lost 0 bases; unmatched junction nucleotides: 10. The CDR3 runs 18 residues. Germline V gene lookup returns CDR1 GTSNPN and CDR2 SVGIG (reference sequence). The source of this sequence is a man in his 60s with acute or convalescent COVID-19. The rearrangement joins TRBV30 to TRBJ2-3; 12 bases line up with TRBD2. Sequencing was performed on peripheral blood. CDR3 in DNA: TGTGCCTGGAGGACTAGCGGGAGTGTCGGCCCTAGCACAGATACGCAGTATTTT. It encodes CAWRTSGSVGPSTDTQYF.